Following are 6 T cell receptor beta chains from one sample sequenced in a study of cytomegalovirus exposure and HLA in healthy donors. The PCR employed 60 Vbeta primers together with 13 Jbeta primers. Using immunoSEQ multiplex PCR, the repertoire was profiled, and TCRdb retains in-frame clones only, with some absent. Of about 150,000 clones listed, around 75% are singletons. Sequenced material: PBMCs. These receptors all stem from a man aged 18 to 29 in good health and CMV-seronegative.

The table lists this clone with a count of one. This chain uses TRBV18 with TRBJ1-5; D may be TRBD1 (5 bases). The CDR3 sequence is 14 residues long. Germline CDR1 and CDR2: KGHSH and LQKENI. The V end was cut by 5 bases, the J end by 5 bases, with 13 bases between. The CDR3 sequence: CASSKGSDHQPQHF. The CDR3 DNA sequence: TGTGCCAGCTCAAAGGGGTCCGACCATCAGCCCCAGCATTTT.

This clone was detected a few times. V and J are TRBV19 and TRBJ2-5, with TRBD1 matching 9 bases. Germline CDR1 and CDR2: LNHDA and SQIVND (reference sequence). This CDR3 spans 15 amino acids. Trimming cost V 5 bases and J 4 bases; bases outside gene matches: 8. The chain's CDR3 is CASSPTWGQGETQYF. CDR3 bases: TGTGCCAGTAGTCCTACCTGGGGACAGGGAGAGACCCAGTACTTC.

The gene calls are TRBV20-1 and TRBJ1-1; no definite D call. V was pared by 0 bases and J by 10 bases, with 9 bases between. The CDR3 loop spans 11 amino acids. From germline, CDR1 is DFQATT and CDR2 SNEGSKA (reference sequence). The DNA of the CDR3 is TGCAGTGCTAGAGATCGGGGAGGAGCTTTCTTT. Amino acid sequence: CSARDRGGAFF.

The V call is TRBV6-5, the J call TRBJ1-1; 7 bases match TRBD1. Per germline, CDR1 MNHEY and CDR2 SVGAGI. CDR3 size: 13 residues. After removal of 6 bases from V and 5 bases from J, the junction contained 6 bases not matched to a gene. The DNA for the CDR3 is TGTGCCAGCAGCCGACAGGGTGCAACTGAAGCTTTCTTT. As protein: CASSRQGATEAFF.

The chain is built from TRBV7-9 and TRBJ2-6; 8 bases align to TRBD2. The V and J ends lost 5 bases and 2 bases, in that order; junction bases with no gene match: 2. The germline CDR1 and CDR2 sequences are SEHNR and FQNEAQ (reference sequence). CDR3 length: 15 amino acids. This CDR3 reads CASSQGLAGANVLTF. DNA of the CDR3: TGTGCCAGCAGCCAGGGACTAGCTGGGGCCAACGTCCTGACTTTC.

The chain uses TRBV6-1 and TRBJ2-7, with 9 bases aligning to TRBD1. The V and J ends lost 2 bases and 10 bases, in that order; junction bases with no gene match: 6. CDR3 length: 13 amino acids. Germline CDR1 is MNHNS and CDR2 is SASEGT. The CDR3 here is CASSEMGQGPQYF. CDR3 coding DNA: TGTGCCAGCAGTGAAATGGGACAGGGACCCCAGTACTTC.